The clone carrying this T cell receptor (beta chain) appeared a few times. The antigen is undetermined. This entry comes from a study of blood T cells in healthy people across ages. Study results and caveats: Estimates of diversity drawn from one million T cells were considered underestimates. In long-lived donors, naive CD4+ cell counts and diversity exceeded those of aged donors.

The sample, around 10 milliliters of peripheral blood, was drawn from each donor. CDR3 length: 15 amino acids. V lost 2 bases, J lost 4 bases, and 15 bases lay in between. Per germline, CDR1 MGHRA and CDR2 YSYEKL. Together with a sample-barcoded 5' primer, a J-beta primer mix was included in a second PCR lasting about 6 to 12 cycles. Researchers report that each sample yielded at least 2.5 million CDR3-containing paired-end reads. TCRdb called the 5' RACE reads again in MiXCR, with one record for every CDR3 protein. The sample gives about 1.4 million distinct CDR3 sequences, 59% of which show up once; over 6.5% is in the top ten.

V is TRBV4-1 and J is TRBJ2-7; no reliable D call. This sequence originates from a man younger than 30 in good health. The sequenced material came from blood. DNA of the CDR3: TGCGCCAGCAGCCAAACGTCGTTTAGGGAATACGAGCAGTACTTC. Translation gives CASSQTSFREYEQYF.